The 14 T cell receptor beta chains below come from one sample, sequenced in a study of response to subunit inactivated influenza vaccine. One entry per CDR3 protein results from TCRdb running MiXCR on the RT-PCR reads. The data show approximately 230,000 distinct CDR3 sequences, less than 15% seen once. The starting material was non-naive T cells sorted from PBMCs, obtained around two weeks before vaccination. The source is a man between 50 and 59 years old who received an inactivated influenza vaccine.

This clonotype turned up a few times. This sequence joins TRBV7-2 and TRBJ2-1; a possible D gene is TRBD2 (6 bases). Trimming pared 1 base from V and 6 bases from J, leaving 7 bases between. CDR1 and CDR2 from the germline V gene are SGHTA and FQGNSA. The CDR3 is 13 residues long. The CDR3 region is CASSLVAANEQFF. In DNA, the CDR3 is TGTGCCAGCAGCTTAGTAGCGGCCAATGAGCAGTTCTTC.

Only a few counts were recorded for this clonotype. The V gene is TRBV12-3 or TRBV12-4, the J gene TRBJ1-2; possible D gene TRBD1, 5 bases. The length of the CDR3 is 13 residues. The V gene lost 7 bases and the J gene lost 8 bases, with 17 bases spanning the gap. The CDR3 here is CASTQGTLGGYTF. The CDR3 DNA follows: TGTGCCAGCACCCAGGGAACACTGGGCGGCTACACCTTC.

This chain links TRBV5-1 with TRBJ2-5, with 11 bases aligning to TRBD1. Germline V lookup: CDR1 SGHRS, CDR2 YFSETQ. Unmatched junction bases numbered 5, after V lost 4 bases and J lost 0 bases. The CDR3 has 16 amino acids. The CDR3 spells CASSNGDRGYQETQYF. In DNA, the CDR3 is TGCGCCAGCAGCAATGGGGACAGGGGGTACCAAGAGACCCAGTACTTC. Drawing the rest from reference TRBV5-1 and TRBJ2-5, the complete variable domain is KAGVTQTPRYLIKTRGQQVTLSCSPISGHRSVSWYQQTPGQGLQFLFEYFSETQRNKGNFPGRFSGRQFSNSRSEMNVSTLELGDSALYLCASSNGDRGYQETQYFGPGTRLLVL.

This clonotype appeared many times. CDR3 amino acids: CASSRAWGPGTSGSYEQYF. DNA for the CDR3: TGCGCCAGCAGCCGAGCTTGGGGGCCCGGGACTAGCGGCTCCTACGAGCAGTACTTC. The V and J genes are TRBV5-1 and TRBJ2-7, with TRBD2 identical over 11 bases. Unmatched junction bases numbered 15, after V lost 4 bases and J lost 0 bases. CDR3 length: 19 residues. Germline CDR1 and CDR2: SGHRS and YFSETQ. Full variable domain (rest looked up from reference TRBV5-1 and TRBJ2-7): KAGVTQTPRYLIKTRGQQVTLSCSPISGHRSVSWYQQTPGQGLQFLFEYFSETQRNKGNFPGRFSGRQFSNSRSEMNVSTLELGDSALYLCASSRAWGPGTSGSYEQYFGPGTRLTVT.

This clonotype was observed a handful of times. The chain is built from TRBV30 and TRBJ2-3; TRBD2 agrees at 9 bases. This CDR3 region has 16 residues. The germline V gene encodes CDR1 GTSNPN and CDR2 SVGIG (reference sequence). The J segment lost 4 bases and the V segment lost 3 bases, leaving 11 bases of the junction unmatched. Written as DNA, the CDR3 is TGTGCCTGGAGCGGGGGTAGCGGGAGTGGCGCAGATACGCAGTATTTT. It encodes CAWSGGSGSGADTQYF.

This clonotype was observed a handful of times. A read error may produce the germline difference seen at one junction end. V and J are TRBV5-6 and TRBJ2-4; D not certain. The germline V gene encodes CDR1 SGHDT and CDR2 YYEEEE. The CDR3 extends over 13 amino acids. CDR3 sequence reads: CASSLPATNIQYF. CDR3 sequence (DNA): TGTGCCAGCAGCTTGCCAGCCACAAACATTCAGTACTTC.

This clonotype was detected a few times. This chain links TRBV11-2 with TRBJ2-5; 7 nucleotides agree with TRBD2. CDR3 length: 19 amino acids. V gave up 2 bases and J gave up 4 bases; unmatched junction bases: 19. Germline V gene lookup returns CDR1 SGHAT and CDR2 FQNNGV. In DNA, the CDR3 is TGTGCCAGCAGCTTATGGCCCTTTAAGAGGCGGGGGAGATTAGAGACCCAGTACTTC. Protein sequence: CASSLWPFKRRGRLETQYF.

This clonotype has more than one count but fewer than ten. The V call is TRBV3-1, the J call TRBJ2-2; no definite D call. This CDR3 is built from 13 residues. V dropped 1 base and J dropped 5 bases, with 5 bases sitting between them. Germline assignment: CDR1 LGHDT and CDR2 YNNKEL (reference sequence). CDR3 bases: TGTGCCAGCAGCCAAGCCAGGACCGGGGAGCTGTTTTTT. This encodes CASSQARTGELFF.

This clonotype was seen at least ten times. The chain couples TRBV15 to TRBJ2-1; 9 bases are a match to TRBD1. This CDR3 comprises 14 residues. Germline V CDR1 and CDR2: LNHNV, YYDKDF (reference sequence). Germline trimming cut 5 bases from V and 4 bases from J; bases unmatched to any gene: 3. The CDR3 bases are TGTGCCACCAGCGGGACAGGGCGGTACAATGAGCAGTTCTTC. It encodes CATSGTGRYNEQFF.

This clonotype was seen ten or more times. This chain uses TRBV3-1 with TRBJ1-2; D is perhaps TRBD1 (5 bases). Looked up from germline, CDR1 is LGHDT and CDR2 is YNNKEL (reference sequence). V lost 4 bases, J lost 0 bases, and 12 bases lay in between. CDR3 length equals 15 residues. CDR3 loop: CASSRGTGANYGYTF. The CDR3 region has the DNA TGTGCCAGCAGCCGGGGAACAGGTGCTAACTATGGCTACACCTTC.

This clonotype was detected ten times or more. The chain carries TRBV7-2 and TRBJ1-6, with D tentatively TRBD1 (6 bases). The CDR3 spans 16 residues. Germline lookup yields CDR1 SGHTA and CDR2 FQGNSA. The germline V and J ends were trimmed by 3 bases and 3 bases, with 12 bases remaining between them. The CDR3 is CASSFLTGFYNSPLHF. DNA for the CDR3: TGTGCCAGCAGCTTCCTTACAGGGTTCTATAATTCACCCCTCCACTTT.

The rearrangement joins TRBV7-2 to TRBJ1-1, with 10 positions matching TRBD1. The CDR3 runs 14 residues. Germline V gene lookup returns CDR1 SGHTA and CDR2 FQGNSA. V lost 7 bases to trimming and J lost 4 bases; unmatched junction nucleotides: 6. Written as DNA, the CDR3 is TGTGCCAGCAAAGGACAGGGGGGTAGCACTGAAGCTTTCTTT. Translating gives CASKGQGGSTEAFF.

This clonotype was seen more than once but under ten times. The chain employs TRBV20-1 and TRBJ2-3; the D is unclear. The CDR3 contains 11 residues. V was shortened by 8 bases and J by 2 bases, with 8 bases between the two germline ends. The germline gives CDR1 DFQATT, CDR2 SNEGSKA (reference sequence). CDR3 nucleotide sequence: TGCAGTATAGGACCCACAGATACGCAGTATTTT. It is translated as CSIGPTDTQYF.

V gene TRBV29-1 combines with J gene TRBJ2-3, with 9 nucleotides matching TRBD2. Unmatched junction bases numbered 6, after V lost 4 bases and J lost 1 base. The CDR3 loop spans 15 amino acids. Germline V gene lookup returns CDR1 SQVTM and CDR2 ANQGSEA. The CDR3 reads CSVVFGGRGTDTQYF. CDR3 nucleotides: TGCAGCGTTGTCTTTGGCGGGAGGGGCACAGATACGCAGTATTTT.